These T cell receptor beta chains were read from a single sample in a study of technical replicates of blood from several donors. Data came from immunoSEQ multiplex PCR; TCRdb stores just in-frame clones and leaves some out. This sample has about 15,000 clones, with 82% found just once. The specimen was PBMCs. These receptors all stem from a human donor in good health. Some clones in this sample may be carry-over from other donors' samples. CDR3s include the opening cysteine and the closing phenylalanine or tryptophan. A D gene is named only where the DNA matches it firmly. Where a row states a size, it is once, few, many or the class of an expanded clone; other rows omit it.

TRBJ2-7 | - | TRBV6-1 | - | TGTGCCAGCCAATTCCAGAGCGTACTTTCCTACGAGCAGTACTTC | CASQFQSVLSYEQYF
TRBJ2-2 | TRBD2 | TRBV28 | - | TGTGCCAGCAGTTCCCCGGGACTAGCGGGAGTCGGGGAGCTGTTTTTT | CASSSPGLAGVGELFF
TRBJ1-1 | - | TRBV5-1 | once | TGCGCCAGCAGCCGAACGACAGGAGAGCTGGGTGAAGCTTTCTTT | CASSRTTGELGEAFF
TRBJ2-3 | - | TRBV10-2 | - | TGCGCCAGCGGTACAGGGCTCGAGGATACGCAGTATTTT | CASGTGLEDTQYF
TRBJ1-4 | TRBD1 | TRBV9 | - | TGTGCCAGCAGCGCAGGGGGTGAAAAACTGTTTTTT | CASSAGGEKLFF
TRBJ2-7 | TRBD2 | TRBV19 | once | TGTGCCAGTAGTAACAGACTAGCGGGAGGGCGAAGTGAGCAGTACTTC | CASSNRLAGGRSEQYF
TRBJ1-5 | - | TRBV6-5 | - | TGTGCCAGCAGTTACTCGTGGCAGGGTGGTCAGCCCCAGCATTTT | CASSYSWQGGQPQHF
TRBJ2-7 | - | TRBV5-6 | - | TGTGCCAGCAGCCAGGACTACTACGAGCAGTACTTC | CASSQDYYEQYF
TRBJ2-1 | TRBD1 | TRBV5-6 | - | TGTGCCAGCAGCTCGGGGACAGGGCCATACAATGAGCAGTTCTTC | CASSSGTGPYNEQFF
TRBJ2-1 | TRBD1 | TRBV19 | - | TGTGCCAGTAGTTTCGGCGGGACAGGCTCCTACAATGAGCAGTTCTTC | CASSFGGTGSYNEQFF
TRBJ1-1 | TRBD1 | TRBV10-1 | few | TGCGCCAGCAGTAACAGGGGGAACACTGAAGCTTTCTTT | CASSNRGNTEAFF
TRBJ2-3 | TRBD1 | TRBV6-5 | - | TGTGCCGCCACAGGGGTCCGGACCGATACGCAGTATTTT | CAATGVRTDTQYF
TRBJ2-3 | - | TRBV7-2 | - | TGTGCCAGCAGCTTACTAGCGATTAGCACAGATACGCAGTATTTT | CASSLLAISTDTQYF
TRBJ2-7 | TRBD2 | TRBV28 | - | TGTGCCAGCAGTTCCAGCGGGGACTCCTACGAGCAGTACTTC | CASSSSGDSYEQYF
TRBJ2-1 | - | TRBV4-1 | - | TGCGCCAGCAGCCGAGAGGGTCAGAGACTAGTTGGCAATGAGCAGTTCTTC | CASSREGQRLVGNEQFF
TRBJ2-3 | - | TRBV5-1 | - | TGCGCCAGCAGGAGCCTAAGCACAGATACGCAGTATTTT | CASRSLSTDTQYF
TRBJ1-5 | TRBD1 | TRBV23-1 | - | TGCGCCAGCAGTCTACGAGGTTGTGGGACAGGGAGCCAGCCCCAGCATTTT | CASSLRGCGTGSQPQHF
TRBJ2-1 | - | TRBV4-1 | - | TGCGCCAGCAGCCAAGTCCCTTACAATGAGCAGTTCTTC | CASSQVPYNEQFF
TRBJ2-1 | TRBD2 | TRBV2 | - | TGTGCCAGCAGTGAACCGGGGGGAGTCCACAATGAGCAGTTCTTC | CASSEPGGVHNEQFF
TRBJ2-3 | - | TRBV27 | - | TGTGCCAGCGGAGCCAGCGCGACTAGCACAGATACGCAGTATTTT | CASGASATSTDTQYF
TRBJ2-3 | - | TRBV5-4 | - | TGTGCCAGCAGTTCGCTTTTAGCGGATTTTCGGGATACGCAGTATTTT | CASSSLLADFRDTQYF
TRBJ2-3 | TRBD2 | TRBV5-4 | - | TGTGCCAGCAGCCCGCGACTAGCGGGAGGGGCAGATACGCAGTATTTT | CASSPRLAGGADTQYF
TRBJ1-5 | - | TRBV29-1 | - | TGCAGCGTTGGTTTGGGGGCGGGCAATCAGCCCCAGCATTTT | CSVGLGAGNQPQHF
TRBJ2-6 | TRBD2 | TRBV28 | - | TGTGCCAGCAGTTTAGGGGGACTAGCGGGTCAGGGGGGGGCCAACGTCCTGACTTTC | CASSLGGLAGQGGANVLTF
TRBJ2-3 | - | TRBV27 | - | TGTGCCAGCAGTTTTAAACTAGACACAGATACGCAGTATTTT | CASSFKLDTDTQYF
TRBJ2-1 | - | TRBV6-1 | few | TGTGCCAGCAGTGAACTTGTGACAGCCTCCTACAATGAGCAGTTCTTC | CASSELVTASYNEQFF
TRBJ1-1 | TRBD1 | TRBV5-6 | few | TGTGCCAGCAGCTTGGCGGGACAGCAGTACACTGAAGCTTTCTTT | CASSLAGQQYTEAFF
TRBJ2-2 | - | TRBV29-1 | - | TGCAGCATTGGAGGGAATAGGCTGTTTTTT | CSIGGNRLFF
TRBJ1-1 | TRBD1 | TRBV11-2 | - | TGTGCCAGCAGTTTAGGACAGGTTGAAGCTTTCTTT | CASSLGQVEAFF
TRBJ2-7 | TRBD1 | TRBV2 | - | TGTGCCAGCAGTGCGAGAACAGGGGTCCACGAGCAGTACTTC | CASSARTGVHEQYF
TRBJ1-5 | TRBD1 | TRBV5-1 | few | TGCGCCAGCAGCTTCAACGGACAGGGCCAGCCCCAGCATTTT | CASSFNGQGQPQHF
TRBJ1-5 | - | TRBV30 | once | TGTGCCTGGAGTTCGAAGGGACTGTACAATCAGCCCCAGCATTTT | CAWSSKGLYNQPQHF
TRBJ2-7 | - | TRBV10-2 | - | TGCGCCAGCAGTGAACAGGGATTCCACGAGCAGTACTTC | CASSEQGFHEQYF
TRBJ2-2 | TRBD1 | TRBV5-1 | - | TGCGCCAGCAGCTCCCAGGGGGCGAACACCGGGGAGCTGTTTTTT | CASSSQGANTGELFF
TRBJ2-2 | - | TRBV2 | few | TGTGCCAGTAAGCCCAGGGTAAACACCGGGGAGCTGTTTTTT | CASKPRVNTGELFF
TRBJ1-5 | - | TRBV21-1 | - | TGTGCCAGCAGCGCTCGGGACACGGTTGATCAGCCCCAGCATTTT | CASSARDTVDQPQHF
TRBJ1-6 | - | TRBV6-6 | - | TGTGCCAGCAGTTTAGCCGACCACGGAGGTTCACCCCTCCACTTT | CASSLADHGGSPLHF
TRBJ2-5 | - | TRBV7-9 | - | TGTGCCAGCAGCGGGCGTATAGGAGGGGAGACCCAGTACTTC | CASSGRIGGETQYF
TRBJ2-7 | - | TRBV19 | - | TGTGCCAGTAGACCGTCGTGGCCAGAACCCTACGAGCAGTACTTC | CASRPSWPEPYEQYF
TRBJ2-7 | - | TRBV20-1 | - | TGCAGTGCCAACTCCTACGAGCAGTACTTC | CSANSYEQYF
TRBJ1-1 | - | TRBV6-1 | - | TGTGCCAGCATCCCAGGGCAGAACACTGAAGCTTTCTTT | CASIPGQNTEAFF
TRBJ2-2 | - | TRBV18 | - | TGTGCCAGCTCACCACCCGCCGGGGAGCTGTTTTTT | CASSPPAGELFF
TRBJ2-1 | TRBD2 | TRBV27 | - | TGTGCCAGCAGTCCCGGGTTCGGACTAGCGGGTACTGAGCAGTTCTTC | CASSPGFGLAGTEQFF